The entry below describes one TCR beta chain. Its cognate antigen is unknown. This record comes from a study of human T cells and chemical hapten exposure. Study-level information: While the approximately 23-week study was under way, patients received diphenylcyclopropenone on the scalp every week.

Specified time point: patch test 3, about 24 weeks after DPC sensitization. As for treatment: therapeutic diphenylcyclopropenone sensitization with weekly scalp DPC. Each cDNA molecule in the library carried unique molecular identifiers. TCRdb used MiXCR to reprocess the RACE reads, holding one entry per CDR3 protein. This sample has roughly 200,000 distinct CDR3 sequences, with around 25% found just once. General observations from the study: Unchanged with DPC sensitization were TCRs above 1 in 1000 frequency.

The CDR3 runs 13 residues. CDR1 is MNHEY, CDR2 SVGAGI, per germline. The germline V and J ends were trimmed by 6 bases and 1 base, with 9 bases remaining between them. The chain joins TRBV6-5 to TRBJ1-1, with D unresolved. The sequence was obtained from a woman aged 40 to 49 with alopecia areata. Some clones in this sample may be carry-over from other donors' samples. The sample was whole blood, taken in connection with sensitization to the hapten diphenylcyclopropenone (DPC). The CDR3 nucleotides read TGTGCCAGCAGAATGACTGAGAACACTGAAGCTTTCTTT. This sequence encodes CASRMTENTEAFF.